Only a few counts were recorded for the clone carrying this TCR beta chain. Its target is unknown. The sample comes from a study of early T cells in non-severe SARS-CoV-2 infection. Study-wide context: Unpaired chains resulted from sequencing bulk RNA of unsorted whole blood.

The V segment lost 5 bases and the J segment 4 bases; nucleotides outside the gene matches: 6. Germline V gives CDR1 LNHDA, CDR2 SQIVND (reference sequence). This CDR3 is built from 14 residues. General study points: In VDJdb matching, anti-spike CD8 responses were favored while private and CD4 specificities went missing.

The protocol attached unique molecular identifiers to individual cDNA molecules. TCRdb re-called the 5' RACE reads through MiXCR, storing one row per CDR3 protein. The sample includes more than 85,000 distinct CDR3 sequences, about an eighth of them seen just once. This chain uses TRBV19 with TRBJ2-7; 9 bases are shared with TRBD1. The clonotype originates from an adult who was a healthcare worker with PCR-confirmed SARS-CoV-2 infection or an uninfected control (not recorded which). Source material: whole blood. The CDR3 DNA sequence: TGTGCCAGTAGTCGCGGACAGGGGTTTTACGAGCAGTACTTC. Protein product: CASSRGQGFYEQYF.